Presented here are 10 T cell receptor beta chains from one specimen sequenced in a study of blood T cell repertoires in COVID-19. Data came from immunoSEQ multiplex PCR; TCRdb stores just in-frame clones and leaves some out. Seen here are about 270,000 clones, approximately 89% observed once, and the top ten hold about 8.7%. The sequencing input was peripheral blood. These receptors were taken from a man aged 35 to 55 with active or convalescent COVID-19.

This clone has more than one count but fewer than ten. The V gene is TRBV5-5, the J gene TRBJ1-2; TRBD1 aligns across 7 bases. Germline assignment: CDR1 SGHKS and CDR2 YYEKEE (reference sequence). This CDR3 region has 14 residues. J was trimmed by 7 bases and V by 0 bases; bases with no gene match: 6. The CDR3 nucleotides read TGTGCCAGCAGCTTGGAAGGGGGCGGGTTTGGCTACACCTTC. It specifies CASSLEGGGFGYTF.

CDR3 amino acids: CASSRSYGYTF. The CDR3 DNA follows: TGTGCCAGCAGCAGAAGCTATGGCTACACCTTC. This rearrangement joins TRBV12-3 or TRBV12-4 to TRBJ1-2; D ambiguous. The ends were cut back, 6 bases at V and 4 bases at J, with 6 bases in the middle. This CDR3 contains 11 residues.

The chain joins TRBV6-5 to TRBJ1-2; 10 bases are shared with TRBD1. Germline V CDR1 and CDR2: MNHEY, SVGAGI. The CDR3 has 16 amino acids. V trimming: 2 bases; J trimming: 0 bases; junction bases outside the gene matches: 3. CDR3 protein: CASSYGGQGTNYGYTF. The CDR3 DNA reads as TGTGCCAGCAGTTACGGGGGACAGGGGACTAACTATGGCTACACCTTC.

Remarks on this clone: This sample includes further DNA sequences coding for the same CDR3. The V gene is TRBV2, the J gene TRBJ1-5; TRBD1 agrees at 7 bases. CDR3 length equals 14 residues. Germline V CDR1 and CDR2: SNHLY, FYNNEI. After removal of 9 bases from V and 0 bases from J, the junction contained 5 bases not matched to a gene. CDR3: CASTGVYSNQPQHF. DNA for the CDR3: TGTGCCAGTACAGGGGTTTATAGCAATCAGCCCCAGCATTTT.

The V call is TRBV20-1, the J call TRBJ2-1; 13 nucleotides match TRBD2. The germline V gene encodes CDR1 DFQATT and CDR2 SNEGSKA (reference sequence). This CDR3 is built from 16 residues. J gave up 6 bases and V 3 bases, and 8 bases lay outside the gene matches. The CDR3 sequence is CSASPLAGGPGNEQFF. The CDR3 DNA reads as TGCAGTGCTAGTCCACTAGCGGGGGGGCCGGGCAATGAGCAGTTCTTC.

This sequence joins TRBV5-1 and TRBJ2-7; 9 bases map to TRBD1. CDR3 length: 16 residues. Trimming cost V 4 bases and J 5 bases; bases outside gene matches: 13. Germline V gives CDR1 SGHRS, CDR2 YFSETQ. This CDR3 reads CASSGRDREEKNEQYF. CDR3 coding DNA: TGCGCCAGCAGCGGACGGGACAGGGAAGAGAAAAACGAGCAGTACTTC.

The chain employs TRBV5-5 and TRBJ2-1; 7 nucleotides match TRBD2. The CDR3 is 17 residues long. Germline V gene data show CDR1 as SGHKS and CDR2 as YYEKEE (reference sequence). The trim removed 6 bases at V and 0 bases at J, leaving 12 bases unmatched. DNA for the CDR3: TGTGCCAGCAACGCCGGGGGAGGGACGAGCTCCTACAATGAGCAGTTCTTC. Translation gives CASNAGGGTSSYNEQFF. The full variable domain, its missing parts supplied by reference TRBV5-5 and TRBJ2-1, is DAGVTQSPTHLIKTRGQQVTLRCSPISGHKSVSWYQQVLGQGPQFIFQYYEKEERGRGNFPDRFSARQFPNYSSELNVNALLLGDSALYLCASNAGGGTSSYNEQFFGPGTRLTVL.

This clone appeared once. The chain joins TRBV24-1 to TRBJ2-7; D not certain. The CDR3 loop spans 12 amino acids. Germline-derived CDR1 and CDR2 are KGHDR and SFDVKD. V was clipped by 6 bases and J by 3 bases, with 8 bases between them. Here the CDR3 reads CATSKRGYEQYF. The CDR3 DNA sequence: TGTGCCACCAGTAAGCGAGGCTACGAGCAGTACTTC.

The gene calls are TRBV18 and TRBJ2-6; 12 bases are shared with TRBD1. This CDR3 has 16 residues. The germline CDR1 and CDR2 sequences are KGHSH and LQKENI. V trimming: 5 bases; J trimming: 9 bases; junction bases outside the gene matches: 8. The CDR3 DNA sequence: TGTGCCAGCTCAGCGGGACAGGGGGCCCTTGGCAACGTCCTGACTTTC. This sequence encodes CASSAGQGALGNVLTF.

J is TRBJ1-5 and V is TRBV28; 7 positions match TRBD1. The CDR3 is 15 amino acids. Germline CDR1 and CDR2: MDHEN and SYDVKM. Trimming cost V 2 bases and J 3 bases; bases outside gene matches: 4. The DNA of the CDR3 is TGTGCCAGCAGTTTAGCAGGGGGTGACAATCAGCCCCAGCATTTT. Translation gives CASSLAGGDNQPQHF. Complete variable domain (other parts from reference TRBV28 and TRBJ1-5): DVKVTQSSRYLVKRTGEKVFLECVQDMDHENMFWYRQDPGLGLRLIYFSYDVKMKEKGDIPEGYSVSREKKERFSLILESASTNQTSMYLCASSLAGGDNQPQHFGDGTRLSIL.